The 30 T cell receptor beta chains in this list originate from one sample, sequenced in a study of cytomegalovirus exposure and HLA in healthy donors. Profiling relied on immunoSEQ multiplex PCR, and the TCRdb table lists in-frame clones only, not all of them. This sample has roughly 57,000 clones, with about 92% found just once. Sequencing was done on a sample of PBMCs. Receptors originate from a woman between 18 and 30 years old in good health and CMV-seropositive.

The CDR3, as DNA: TGTGCCAGCAGCGGACAGGGTGTGAGGACTGAAGCTTTCTTT. Translation: CASSGQGVRTEAFF. The chain links TRBV9 to TRBJ1-1; TRBD1 matches at 7 bases. Losses at the gene ends were 3 bases for V and 5 bases for J; bases not matched to a gene: 7. The germline V gene encodes CDR1 SGDLS and CDR2 YYNGEE. This CDR3 comprises 14 residues.

The chain carries TRBV10-2 and TRBJ1-5; TRBD1 agrees at 7 bases. The CDR3 length is 13 residues. J was trimmed by 3 bases and V by 6 bases; bases with no gene match: 2. Germline V gene data show CDR1 as WSHSY and CDR2 as SAAADI. The CDR3 is CASRGTDNQPQHF. The DNA for the CDR3 is TGCGCCAGCAGGGGGACAGACAATCAGCCCCAGCATTTT.

The rearrangement joins TRBV5-1 to TRBJ1-4, with 8 bases matching TRBD1. This CDR3 has 17 residues. The V gene's germline CDR1 is SGHRS and CDR2 YFSETQ. V was pared by 2 bases and J by 3 bases, with 9 bases of the junction left unmatched. CDR3 DNA: TGCGCCAGCAGCTTTCAGGGGGCCTTAGCATCTAATGAAAAACTGTTTTTT. Residues: CASSFQGALASNEKLFF.

The chain couples TRBV9 to TRBJ2-3; 7 bases match TRBD1. Germline loops: CDR1 SGDLS, CDR2 YYNGEE. This CDR3 spans 16 amino acids. With 3 bases clipped from V and 5 bases from J, the junction kept 12 bases outside the gene matches. CDR3 bases: TGTGCCAGCAGCGGATACAGGGGACGGGCCGAAGATACGCAGTATTTT. Translating gives CASSGYRGRAEDTQYF.

The chain carries TRBV28 and TRBJ1-5; 9 bases line up with TRBD1. CDR1 is MDHEN and CDR2 is SYDVKM in the germline V gene. V lost 3 bases to trimming and J lost 5 bases; unmatched junction nucleotides: 5. This CDR3 contains 15 residues. CDR3 coding DNA: TGTGCCAGCAGTTTTTTGACAGGGGGTTATCAGCCCCAGCATTTT. Translation: CASSFLTGGYQPQHF.

This sequence joins TRBV7-8 and TRBJ1-2, with 9 bases lining up with TRBD1. Germline lookup yields CDR1 SGHVS and CDR2 FQNEAQ. The CDR3 is 15 amino acids. The ends lost 5 bases at V and 6 bases at J; junction bases unmatched: 10. The chain's CDR3 is CASSPRTGVGDGYTF. The CDR3 DNA reads as TGTGCCAGCAGCCCACGGACAGGGGTTGGCGATGGCTACACCTTC.

The rearrangement uses TRBV20-1 and TRBJ1-1; TRBD1 matches at 8 bases. The CDR3 has 11 amino acids. CDR1 and CDR2 (germline): DFQATT, SNEGSKA (reference sequence). With V trimmed by 8 bases and J by 7 bases, 6 bases remained unmatched. The CDR3 region is CSLDRANEAFF. In nucleotides, the CDR3 is TGCAGTCTGGACAGGGCAAATGAAGCTTTCTTT.

This chain links TRBV19 with TRBJ2-7; weak D call: TRBD1 (5 bases). CDR1 is LNHDA and CDR2 is SQIVND in the germline V gene (reference sequence). Trimming shortened V by 3 bases and J by 0 bases, and 12 bases separated the two germline ends. The CDR3 sequence is 15 residues long. In nucleotides, the CDR3 is TGTGCCAGTAGTATCGGGCAGGGCTCCTCCTACGAGCAGTACTTC. Translating it yields CASSIGQGSSYEQYF.

V is TRBV5-1 and J is TRBJ2-1, with 14 nucleotides matching TRBD2. CDR3 size: 19 residues. Germline V lookup: CDR1 SGHRS, CDR2 YFSETQ. The trim removed 8 bases at V and 0 bases at J, leaving 13 bases unmatched. The CDR3 loop is CASSGTGTSGGRSYNEQFF. The CDR3 nucleotides read TGCGCCAGTTCGGGAACCGGGACTAGCGGGGGCCGCTCCTACAATGAGCAGTTCTTC.

The chain joins TRBV9 to TRBJ2-3; 9 nucleotides match TRBD1. The germline V gene has CDR1 SGDLS and CDR2 YYNGEE. Trimming cost V 4 bases and J 0 bases; bases outside gene matches: 12. The CDR3 is made up of 18 amino acids. The CDR3 sequence: CASSPKFGTGPSTDTQYF. In nucleotides, the CDR3 is TGTGCCAGCAGCCCCAAGTTCGGGACAGGGCCTAGCACAGATACGCAGTATTTT.

The chain joins TRBV7-2 to TRBJ2-1, with 11 bases lining up with TRBD1. Germline lookup yields CDR1 SGHTA and CDR2 FQGNSA. After removal of 1 base from V and 4 bases from J, the junction contained 6 bases not matched to a gene. CDR3 length equals 17 residues. The CDR3: CASSLEDRGLGYNEQFF. The CDR3 DNA follows: TGTGCCAGCAGCTTAGAGGACAGGGGGCTTGGGTACAATGAGCAGTTCTTC.

The CDR3 sequence is CASSRRVTGEHEQFF. The DNA of the CDR3 is TGTGCCAGCAGCCGAAGAGTCACAGGGGAGCATGAGCAGTTCTTC. The J gene is TRBJ2-1, the V gene TRBV7-9; 7 bases agree with TRBD1. The CDR3 is 15 residues long. V shed 5 bases, J shed 8 bases, and the junction held 12 bases outside the gene matches. Germline CDR1 SEHNR, CDR2 FQNEAQ (reference sequence).

The chain employs TRBV7-9 and TRBJ2-2; 7 nucleotides line up with TRBD2. The V gene end was trimmed by 0 bases and the J gene end by 1 base; junction bases not matched to a gene: 2. This CDR3 is built from 16 residues. Per the germline V gene, CDR1 is SEHNR and CDR2 is FQNEAQ (reference sequence). CDR3 protein: CASSLAGGENTGELFF. The DNA for the CDR3 is TGTGCCAGCAGCTTAGCGGGGGGGGAGAACACCGGGGAGCTGTTTTTT.

The chain recombines TRBV11-2 with TRBJ2-2; 7 bases map to TRBD1. The CDR3 consists of 15 residues. Germline CDR1 reads SGHAT; CDR2 reads FQNNGV. J gave up 6 bases and V 3 bases, and 7 bases lay outside the gene matches. The chain's CDR3 is CASSFKQGRAGELFF. In DNA form, the CDR3 reads TGTGCCAGCAGCTTTAAACAGGGGCGGGCCGGGGAGCTGTTTTTT.

This chain uses TRBV5-1 with TRBJ2-2, with 7 bases aligning to TRBD1. The germline V gene encodes CDR1 SGHRS and CDR2 YFSETQ. This CDR3 is 18 amino acids long. Trimming cost V 3 bases and J 0 bases; bases outside gene matches: 11. CDR3 in amino acids: CASSSAGTGASNTGELFF. The CDR3 DNA is TGCGCCAGCAGCTCGGCTGGTACAGGGGCTTCGAACACCGGGGAGCTGTTTTTT.

The chain is built from TRBV7-2 and TRBJ2-7, with D possibly matching TRBD1 (5 bases). Germline V gene lookup returns CDR1 SGHTA and CDR2 FQGNSA. This CDR3 is 14 amino acids long. The V end lost 2 bases, the J end lost 4 bases, and 12 bases lay between the germline ends. CDR3 sequence reads: CASSLQGIGYEQYF. In DNA, the CDR3 is TGTGCCAGCAGCTTACAGGGTATCGGGTACGAGCAGTACTTC. Full variable domain (remainder filled in from reference TRBV7-2 and TRBJ2-7): GAGVSQSPSNKVTEKGKDVELRCDPISGHTALYWYRQSLGQGLEFLIYFQGNSAPDKSGLPSDRFSAERTGGSVSTLTIQRTQQEDSAVYLCASSLQGIGYEQYFGPGTRLTVT.

The chain links TRBV14 to TRBJ1-1, with D possibly TRBD1 on 5 matching bases. This CDR3 region has 13 residues. In germline, CDR1 is SGHDN, CDR2 FVKESK. V was shortened by 4 bases and J by 0 bases, with 6 bases between the two germline ends. As DNA, the CDR3 is TGTGCCAGCAGCCTGGGGCTGAACACTGAAGCTTTCTTT. Translated, it gives CASSLGLNTEAFF.

The gene calls are TRBV6-4 and TRBJ2-5, with a tentative D call TRBD1 (5 bases). Germline lookup yields CDR1 MRHNA and CDR2 SNTAGT. CDR3 length: 16 amino acids. The V end lost 0 bases, the J end lost 5 bases, and 16 bases lay between the germline ends. The CDR3 loop is CASSDSNTGRRETQYF. The CDR3 DNA reads as TGTGCCAGCAGTGACTCGAATACAGGACGCCGGGAGACCCAGTACTTC.

The chain couples TRBV7-9 to TRBJ1-5; 11 nucleotides align to TRBD1. With V trimmed by 1 base and J by 6 bases, 2 bases remained unmatched. The CDR3 spans 15 residues. Germline V gene lookup returns CDR1 SEHNR and CDR2 FQNEAQ (reference sequence). CDR3 protein: CASSLGTGGSQPQHF. The DNA of the CDR3 is TGTGCCAGCAGCTTAGGGACAGGGGGCAGTCAGCCCCAGCATTTT.

This chain links TRBV7-9 with TRBJ2-2; TRBD1 matches 7 bases. CDR1 is SEHNR and CDR2 is FQNEAQ in the germline V gene (reference sequence). This CDR3 is 17 amino acids long. V lost 4 bases and J lost 3; bases outside the gene matches: 11. The CDR3: CASSSGPGTVHTGELFF. The CDR3 bases are TGTGCCAGCAGCTCAGGTCCCGGGACAGTACACACCGGGGAGCTGTTTTTT.

This rearrangement joins TRBV6-6 to TRBJ1-6; 8 nucleotides agree with TRBD1. The germline CDR1 and CDR2 sequences are MNHNY and SVGAGI (reference sequence). V trimming: 1 base; J trimming: 9 bases; junction bases outside the gene matches: 5. This CDR3 region has 15 residues. The CDR3, as DNA: TGTGCCAGCAGTTACTTTGGGACAGGTGGTTCACCCCTCCACTTT. It translates to CASSYFGTGGSPLHF.

V and J are TRBV5-8 and TRBJ2-1; 7 bases map to TRBD2. This CDR3 is built from 16 residues. Looked up from germline, CDR1 is SGHTS and CDR2 is YDEGEE. V shed 1 base, J shed 6 bases, and the junction held 10 bases outside the gene matches. CDR3 in DNA: TGTGCCAGCAGCTTGTCGGGGCTAGCGGCCTTCAATGAGCAGTTCTTC. Protein sequence: CASSLSGLAAFNEQFF.

The rearrangement links TRBV4-2 to TRBJ1-1; possibly TRBD1 for D (6 bases). There are 14 residues in the CDR3. V lost 0 bases, J lost 7 bases, and 12 bases lay in between. The germline CDR1 and CDR2 sequences are LGHNA and YNFKEQ. As DNA, the CDR3 is TGTGCCAGCAGCCAAGACTACTGGACAGTTGAAGCTTTCTTT. Protein product: CASSQDYWTVEAFF.

In its sample, this clone was seen once. The J gene is TRBJ2-1, the V gene TRBV11-2, with 14 bases matching TRBD2. Trimming at V came to 3 bases and at J to 4 bases, leaving 2 bases not matched to a gene. Germline V lookup: CDR1 SGHAT, CDR2 FQNNGV. The CDR3 is 16 residues long. The CDR3 protein is CASSFRTSGGYNEQFF. The CDR3 DNA sequence: TGTGCCAGCAGCTTCCGGACTAGCGGGGGGTACAATGAGCAGTTCTTC.

The rearrangement joins TRBV7-9 to TRBJ2-1; 9 nucleotides match TRBD1. V lost 5 bases, J lost 4 bases, and 12 bases stayed unmatched. The germline V gene encodes CDR1 SEHNR and CDR2 FQNEAQ (reference sequence). This CDR3 is 17 amino acids long. The CDR3 region has the DNA TGTGCCAGCAGCCCAGCATCCGGGACAGGGTTATACAATGAGCAGTTCTTC. It translates to CASSPASGTGLYNEQFF. Combining the CDR3 with reference TRBV7-9 and TRBJ2-1 gives the whole variable domain DTGVSQNPRHKITKRGQNVTFRCDPISEHNRLYWYRQTLGQGPEFLTYFQNEAQLEKSRLLSDRFSAERPKGSFSTLEIQRTEQGDSAMYLCASSPASGTGLYNEQFFGPGTRLTVL.

The chain couples TRBV11-2 to TRBJ2-2; 7 bases agree with TRBD1. The CDR3 loop spans 16 amino acids. The trim removed 3 bases at V and 6 bases at J, leaving 10 bases unmatched. The germline gives CDR1 SGHAT, CDR2 FQNNGV. This CDR3 is CASSLPETGISGELFF. The CDR3 nucleotides are TGTGCCAGCAGCTTGCCCGAGACAGGGATCTCCGGGGAGCTGTTTTTT.

The chain carries TRBV23-1 and TRBJ1-3; TRBD1 is a possible D gene (5 bases). TRBV23-1 is recorded as an ORF, its role being uncertain. The CDR3 extends over 17 amino acids. Between the trimmed V and J ends, which lost 3 bases and 0 bases, there was a span of 15 bases. CDR3 coding DNA: TGCGCCAGCAGTCAGGGAAGACAGAATAGCTCTGGAAACACCATATATTTT. This gives the protein CASSQGRQNSSGNTIYF.

The chain couples TRBV7-2 to TRBJ2-5; 10 bases align to TRBD2. The CDR3 is made up of 16 amino acids. Trimming cost V 0 bases and J 5 bases; bases outside gene matches: 6. Germline V lookup: CDR1 SGHTA, CDR2 FQGNSA. The chain's CDR3 is CASSLALASGGETQYF. CDR3 coding DNA: TGTGCCAGCAGCTTAGCGCTCGCTAGCGGGGGTGAGACCCAGTACTTC.

This chain uses TRBV7-8 with TRBJ1-1; D might be TRBD1 (6 bases). With 8 bases removed from V and 1 base from J, the gap between germline ends came to 8 bases. The CDR3 has 12 amino acids. Germline CDR1 SGHVS, CDR2 FQNEAQ. The CDR3 DNA sequence: TGTGCCAGCGGACAGCCGAACACTGAAGCTTTCTTT. Amino acids: CASGQPNTEAFF. Drawing the rest from reference TRBV7-8 and TRBJ1-1, the complete variable domain is GAGVSQSPRYKVAKRGQDVALRCDPISGHVSLFWYQQALGQGPEFLTYFQNEAQLDKSGLPSDRFFAERPEGSVSTLKIQRTQQEDSAVYLCASGQPNTEAFFGQGTRLTVV.

This clone was picked up a small number of times. The CDR3 DNA sequence: TGTGCCAGTAGTCCCCAGGGGGCGAGCTCACCCCTCCACTTT. Amino acid sequence: CASSPQGASSPLHF. V gene TRBV19 combines with J gene TRBJ1-6; TRBD1 matches 8 bases. This CDR3 comprises 14 residues. The J segment lost 10 bases and the V segment lost 5 bases, leaving 7 bases of the junction unmatched. Germline CDR1 reads LNHDA; CDR2 reads SQIVND (reference sequence).